These T cell receptor beta chains were read from a single sample in a study of blood T cell repertoires in COVID-19. The table came from immunoSEQ multiplex PCR; TCRdb's copy has only in-frame clones and leaves some out. The repertoire holds about 300,000 clones, with 70% to 90% as singletons. Sequences were obtained from PBMCs or T cells enriched from blood (not recorded which). The source is a woman aged 18-30 years who had recovered from COVID-19. CDR3s include the opening cysteine and the closing phenylalanine or tryptophan. A D gene is named only where the DNA matches it firmly. Rows give clone size only sometimes, using once, few, many, or a class for an expanded clone.

size	V	D	J	DNA	CDR3
.	TRBV7-8	.	TRBJ2-4	TGTGCCAGCAGCTTGGAGGGGGGGGTTAAAAACATTCAGTACTTC	CASSLEGGVKNIQYF
few	TRBV30	TRBD1	TRBJ1-2	TGTGCCTGGACTGGGACAGACTATGGCTACACCTTC	CAWTGTDYGYTF
.	TRBV4-1	TRBD1	TRBJ2-7	TGCGCCAGCAGCCAAGGGACAGGGGTAACCTACGAGCAGTACTTC	CASSQGTGVTYEQYF
.	TRBV15	TRBD1	TRBJ2-7	TGTGCCCCCCTTATGAGACAGGGCTACGAGCAGTACTTC	CAPLMRQGYEQYF
few	TRBV6-5	TRBD1	TRBJ1-1	TGTGCCAGCACCGACGGGACAGGGGTAACTGAAGCTTTCTTT	CASTDGTGVTEAFF
.	TRBV7-9	TRBD1	TRBJ1-4	TGTGCCAGCAGCCAAGGACAGGGAAATGAAAAACTGTTTTTT	CASSQGQGNEKLFF
few	TRBV5-1	.	TRBJ2-5	TGCGCCAGCAGCGCGTCAGGGTATGTTGGGACCCAGTACTTC	CASSASGYVGTQYF
.	TRBV7-2	.	TRBJ1-1	TGTGCCAGCAGCCCAGATCTTGTACACACTGAAGCTTTCTTT	CASSPDLVHTEAFF
.	TRBV10-3	.	TRBJ1-3	TGTGCCATCAGTTCACAGGAACTCTCTGGAAACACCATATATTTT	CAISSQELSGNTIYF
.	TRBV19	TRBD2	TRBJ2-2	TGTGCCAGTACTACCCTAGCGGCTACCGGGGAGCTGTTTTTT	CASTTLAATGELFF
once	TRBV7-3	TRBD2	TRBJ2-3	TGTGCCAGCAGCTCAATCGGGGGAGGGCCAGGAGATACGCAGTATTTT	CASSSIGGGPGDTQYF
.	TRBV6-5	.	TRBJ1-2	TGTGCCAGCTCCACGGGGGGGGACCCTTATTATGGCTACACCTTC	CASSTGGDPYYGYTF
.	TRBV6-1	.	TRBJ1-6	TGTGCCAGCAGTGAAGAGAGGGAGGGGCCCTCCTATAATTCACCCCTCCACTTT	CASSEEREGPSYNSPLHF
.	TRBV3-1/TRBV3-2	TRBD1	TRBJ1-4	TGTGCCAGCAGAGACAGGGGGGGGGCAACTAATGAAAAACTGTTTTTT	CASRDRGGATNEKLFF
.	TRBV6-4	TRBD2	TRBJ2-4	TGTGCCAGCGTAACTAGCGGCCCCAAAAACATTCAGTACTTC	CASVTSGPKNIQYF
once	TRBV6-5	.	TRBJ2-7	TGTGCCAGCAGTTACTCGGTGTACACCTACGAGCAGTACTTC	CASSYSVYTYEQYF
few	TRBV6-1	TRBD2	TRBJ2-3	TGTGCCAGCAGTGAAACCCCCGGCGGGGGGCCGGGGGATACGCAGTATTTT	CASSETPGGGPGDTQYF
.	TRBV7-9	TRBD1	TRBJ1-5	TGTGCCAGCAGCTTGGGACAGTCCAATCAGCCCCAGCATTTT	CASSLGQSNQPQHF
once	TRBV7-8	.	TRBJ1-4	TGTGCCAGCAGCTTCAGGGACTCAAATGAAAAACTGTTTTTT	CASSFRDSNEKLFF
.	TRBV7-9	TRBD1	TRBJ2-5	TGTGCCAGCAGGGGACAGAACCAAGAGACCCAGTACTTC	CASRGQNQETQYF
.	TRBV4-1	.	TRBJ1-4	TGCGCCAGCAGCCAAGTCCCAGGGTTACGGAGGAGGGCTGAGGAAAAACTGTTTTTT	CASSQVPGLRRRAEEKLFF
.	TRBV4-1	TRBD1	TRBJ2-4	TGCGCCAGCAGCCAGGGACTCGGAGCCGGACAGGGAAAAAACATTCAGTACTTC	CASSQGLGAGQGKNIQYF